This TCR beta chain came from a study of blood T cell repertoires in COVID-19. Whole-study context: Italy, Spain and the United States were the sources of the convalescent and acute COVID-19 samples. PBMCs, B-cell-depleted T cells, or T cells were the source of the cDNA or gDNA that made up the material.

The germline V gene has CDR1 SGHTA and CDR2 FQGNSA. V dropped 4 bases and J dropped 5 bases, with 5 bases sitting between them. CDR3 length equals 11 residues. In the original workflow: The assay estimated nucleated cells by amplifying reference gene primers. TCRdb's table, derived via immunoSEQ multiplex PCR, lists solely in-frame clones and lacks some. The V and J calls and clone size were taken over from that table, and D and trimming were inferred from the DNA. The sample has about 440,000 clones, about 89% seen once. This chain joins TRBV7-2 and TRBJ2-5; D remains unclear. Material: peripheral blood. This TCR derives from a woman between 25 and 40 years old with acute or convalescent COVID-19. CDR3 region: CASSSRETQYF. CDR3 sequence (DNA): TGTGCCAGCAGCTCCAGGGAGACCCAGTACTTC.